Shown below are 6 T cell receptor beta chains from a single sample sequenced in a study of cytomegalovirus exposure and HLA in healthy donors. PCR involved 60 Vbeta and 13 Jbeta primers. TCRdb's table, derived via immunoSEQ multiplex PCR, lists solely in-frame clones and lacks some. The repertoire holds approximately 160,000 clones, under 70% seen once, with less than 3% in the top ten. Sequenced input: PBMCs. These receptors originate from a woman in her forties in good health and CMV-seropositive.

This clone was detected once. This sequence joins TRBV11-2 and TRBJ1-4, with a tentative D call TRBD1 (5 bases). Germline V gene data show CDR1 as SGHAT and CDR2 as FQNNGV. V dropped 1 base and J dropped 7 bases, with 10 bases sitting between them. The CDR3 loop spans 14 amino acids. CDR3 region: CASSLARVGEKLFF. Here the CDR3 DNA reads TGTGCCAGCAGCTTAGCCAGGGTCGGTGAAAAACTGTTTTTT.

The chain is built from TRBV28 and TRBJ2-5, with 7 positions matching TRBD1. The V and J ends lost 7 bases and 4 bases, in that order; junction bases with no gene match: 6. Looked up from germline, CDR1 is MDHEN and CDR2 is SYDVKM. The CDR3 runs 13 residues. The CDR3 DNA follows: TGTGCCAGCACCCTCCCAGGGGGAGAGACCCAGTACTTC. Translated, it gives CASTLPGGETQYF.

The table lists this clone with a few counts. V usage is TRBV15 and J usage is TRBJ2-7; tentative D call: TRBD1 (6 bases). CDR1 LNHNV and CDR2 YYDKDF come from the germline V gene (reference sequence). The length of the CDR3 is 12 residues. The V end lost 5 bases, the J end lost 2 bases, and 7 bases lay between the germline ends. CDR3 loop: CATSWDTYEQYF. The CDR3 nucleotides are TGTGCCACCAGCTGGGACACCTACGAGCAGTACTTC.

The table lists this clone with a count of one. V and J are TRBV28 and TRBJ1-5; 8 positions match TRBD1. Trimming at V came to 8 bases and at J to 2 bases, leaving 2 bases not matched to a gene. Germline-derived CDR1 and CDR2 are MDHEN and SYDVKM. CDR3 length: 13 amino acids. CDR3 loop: CASEQGGNQPQHF. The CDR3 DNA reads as TGTGCCAGCGAACAGGGGGGCAATCAGCCCCAGCATTTT.

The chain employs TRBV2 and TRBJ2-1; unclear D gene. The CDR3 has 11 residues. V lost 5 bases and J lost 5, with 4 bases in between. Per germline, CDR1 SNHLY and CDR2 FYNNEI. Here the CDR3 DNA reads TGTGCCAGCAGTCAGAACAATGAGCAGTTCTTC. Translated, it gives CASSQNNEQFF.

The CDR3 nucleotides are TGCGCCAGCAGCCAAGTGGCCGGGTTTGAGCAGTTCTTC. Translated: CASSQVAGFEQFF. The chain uses TRBV4-3 and TRBJ2-1, with D uncertain. The CDR3 extends over 13 amino acids. Between the trimmed V and J ends, which lost 1 base and 9 bases, there was a span of 10 bases. Germline assignment: CDR1 LGHNA and CDR2 YSLEER.